Shown below are 5 T cell receptor beta chains from a single sample sequenced in a study of naive and memory T cell subsets. For blood and skin samples, reverse transcription used TCR alpha and beta constant primers. TCRdb recomputed calls from the 5' RACE reads with MiXCR, one row per CDR3 protein. The profile shows approximately 22,000 distinct CDR3 sequences, 4% to 5% of them singletons. Whole-blood samples were under 3 ml of peripheral blood from healthy adult volunteers. Receptors were obtained from a male donor in good health.

Ten or more counts support this clonotype. CDR3 amino acids: CASSEGIPDTQYF. The CDR3 region has the DNA TGTGCCAGCAGTGAAGGGATCCCAGATACGCAGTATTTT. The chain employs TRBV2 and TRBJ2-3; D is undetermined. Germline V lookup: CDR1 SNHLY, CDR2 FYNNEI. The V gene lost 1 base and the J gene lost 4 bases, with 6 bases spanning the gap. This CDR3 is 13 amino acids long.

The rearrangement links TRBV20-1 to TRBJ2-3; D might be TRBD2 (7 bases). CDR1 is DFQATT, CDR2 SNEGSKA, per germline (reference sequence). This CDR3 comprises 15 residues. The V end was cut by 6 bases, the J end by 6 bases, with 22 bases between. CDR3 nucleotide sequence: TGCAGTGCCATTAAGGGGGGGGGCTATTCGGATACGCAGTATTTT. Protein: CSAIKGGGYSDTQYF.

This clonotype has at least ten counts. The chain combines TRBV5-1 with TRBJ2-7; 8 bases agree with TRBD1. V shed 0 bases and J 1 base; nucleotides not matched to a gene: 6. Germline values: CDR1 SGHRS, CDR2 YFSETQ. The CDR3 spans 16 residues. The CDR3: CASSLAPNRGSYEQYF. As DNA, the CDR3 is TGCGCCAGCAGCTTGGCTCCGAACAGGGGGTCCTACGAGCAGTACTTC. The full variable domain, rest sourced from reference TRBV5-1 and TRBJ2-7, is KAGVTQTPRYLIKTRGQQVTLSCSPISGHRSVSWYQQTPGQGLQFLFEYFSETQRNKGNFPGRFSGRQFSNSRSEMNVSTLELGDSALYLCASSLAPNRGSYEQYFGPGTRLTVT.

This clonotype has ten or more counts. This chain links TRBV10-3 with TRBJ1-1; D is unresolved. Germline V lookup: CDR1 ENHRY, CDR2 SYGVKD. The germline V and J ends were trimmed by 0 bases and 5 bases, with 13 bases remaining between them. This CDR3 region has 15 residues. In DNA form, the CDR3 reads TGTGCCATCAGTGAGTCAATATTTCGAAAAACTGAAGCTTTCTTT. Translation gives CAISESIFRKTEAFF.

This clonotype has a count of ten or more. This rearrangement joins TRBV6-2 or TRBV6-3 to TRBJ2-1; D possibly corresponds to TRBD2 (5 bases). Trimming took off 6 bases at V and 0 bases at J, with 15 bases between the two ends. The CDR3 has 16 residues. The germline CDR1 and CDR2 sequences are MNHEY and SVGEGT. CDR3 sequence: CASSPISGGSYNEQFF. The CDR3 bases are TGTGCCAGCAGCCCCATCAGCGGAGGCTCCTACAATGAGCAGTTCTTC.